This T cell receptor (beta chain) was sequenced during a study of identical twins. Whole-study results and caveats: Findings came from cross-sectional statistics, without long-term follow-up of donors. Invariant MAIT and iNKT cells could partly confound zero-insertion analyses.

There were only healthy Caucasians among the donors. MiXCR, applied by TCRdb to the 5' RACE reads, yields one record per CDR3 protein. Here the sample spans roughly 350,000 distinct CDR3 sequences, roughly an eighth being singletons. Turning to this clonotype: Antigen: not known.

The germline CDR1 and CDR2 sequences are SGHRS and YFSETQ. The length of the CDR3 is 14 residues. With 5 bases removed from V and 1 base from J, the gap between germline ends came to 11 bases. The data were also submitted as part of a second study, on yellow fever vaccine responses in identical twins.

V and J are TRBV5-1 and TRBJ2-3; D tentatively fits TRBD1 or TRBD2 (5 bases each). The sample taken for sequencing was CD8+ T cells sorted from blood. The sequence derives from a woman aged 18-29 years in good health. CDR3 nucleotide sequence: TGCGCCAGCAGGGGGACCGTTCGCACAGATACGCAGTATTTT. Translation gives CASRGTVRTDTQYF. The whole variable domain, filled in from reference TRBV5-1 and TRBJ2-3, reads KAGVTQTPRYLIKTRGQQVTLSCSPISGHRSVSWYQQTPGQGLQFLFEYFSETQRNKGNFPGRFSGRQFSNSRSEMNVSTLELGDSALYLCASRGTVRTDTQYFGPGTRLTVL.